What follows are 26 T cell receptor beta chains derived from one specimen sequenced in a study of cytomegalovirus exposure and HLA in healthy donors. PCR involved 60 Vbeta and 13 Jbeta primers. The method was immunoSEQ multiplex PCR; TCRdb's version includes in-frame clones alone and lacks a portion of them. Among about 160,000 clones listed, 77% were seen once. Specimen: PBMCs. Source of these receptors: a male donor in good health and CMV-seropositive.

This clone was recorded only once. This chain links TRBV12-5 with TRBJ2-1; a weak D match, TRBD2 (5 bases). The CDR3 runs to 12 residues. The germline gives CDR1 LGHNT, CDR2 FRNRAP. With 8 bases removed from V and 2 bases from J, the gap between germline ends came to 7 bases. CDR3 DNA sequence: TGTGCTAGTCTCGGGGCCTACAATGAGCAGTTCTTC. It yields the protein CASLGAYNEQFF.

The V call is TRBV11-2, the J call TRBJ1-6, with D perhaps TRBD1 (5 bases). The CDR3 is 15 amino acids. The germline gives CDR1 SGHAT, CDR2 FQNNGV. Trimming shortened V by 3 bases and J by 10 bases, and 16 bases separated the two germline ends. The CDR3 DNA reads TGTGCCAGCAGCTTCGGGAATGGGGGAGGCTCACCCCTCCACTTT. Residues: CASSFGNGGGSPLHF.

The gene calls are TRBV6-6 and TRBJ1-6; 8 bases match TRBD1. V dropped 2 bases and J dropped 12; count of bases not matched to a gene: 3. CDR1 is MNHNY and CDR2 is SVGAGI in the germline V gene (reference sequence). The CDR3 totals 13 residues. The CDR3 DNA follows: TGTGCCAGCAGTTACGTTACAGGGGGACCCCTCCACTTT. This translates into CASSYVTGGPLHF.

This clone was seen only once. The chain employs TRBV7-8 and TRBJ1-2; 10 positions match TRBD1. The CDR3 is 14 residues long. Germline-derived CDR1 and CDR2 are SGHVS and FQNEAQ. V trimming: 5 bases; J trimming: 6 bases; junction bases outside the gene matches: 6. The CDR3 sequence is CASSTKGTGDGYTF. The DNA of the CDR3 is TGTGCCAGCAGCACAAAGGGGACAGGGGATGGCTACACCTTC.

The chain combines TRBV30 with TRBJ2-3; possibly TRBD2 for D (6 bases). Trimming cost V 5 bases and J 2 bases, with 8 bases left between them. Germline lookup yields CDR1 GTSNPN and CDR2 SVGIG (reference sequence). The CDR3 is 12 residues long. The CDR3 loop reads CAWRGSTDTQYF. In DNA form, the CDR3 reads TGTGCCTGGCGGGGGTCCACAGATACGCAGTATTTT.

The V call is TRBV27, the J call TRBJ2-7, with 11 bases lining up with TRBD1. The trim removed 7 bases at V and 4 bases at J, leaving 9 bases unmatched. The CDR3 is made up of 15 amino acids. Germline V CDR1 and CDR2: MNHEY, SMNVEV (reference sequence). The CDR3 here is CASKAWDRGGYEQYF. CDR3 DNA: TGTGCCAGCAAGGCCTGGGACAGGGGGGGGTACGAGCAGTACTTC.

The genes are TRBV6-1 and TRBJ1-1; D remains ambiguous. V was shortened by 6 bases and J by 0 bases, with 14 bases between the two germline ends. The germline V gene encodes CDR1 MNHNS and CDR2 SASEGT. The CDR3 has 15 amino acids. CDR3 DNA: TGTGCCAGCAGCCCATCCTGGGCCATGAACACTGAAGCTTTCTTT. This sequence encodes CASSPSWAMNTEAFF.

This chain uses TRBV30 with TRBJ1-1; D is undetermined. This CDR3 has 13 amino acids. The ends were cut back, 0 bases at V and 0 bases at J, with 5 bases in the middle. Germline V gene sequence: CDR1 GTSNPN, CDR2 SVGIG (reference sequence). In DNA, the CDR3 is TGTGCCTGGAGTGTTAGCATGAACACTGAAGCTTTCTTT. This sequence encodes CAWSVSMNTEAFF.

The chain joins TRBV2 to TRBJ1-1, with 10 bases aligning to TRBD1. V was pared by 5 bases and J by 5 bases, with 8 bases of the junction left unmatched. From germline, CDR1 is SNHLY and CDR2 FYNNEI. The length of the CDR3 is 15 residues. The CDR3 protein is CASSFTGTGETEAFF. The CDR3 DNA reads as TGTGCCAGCAGTTTTACCGGGACAGGGGAAACTGAAGCTTTCTTT.

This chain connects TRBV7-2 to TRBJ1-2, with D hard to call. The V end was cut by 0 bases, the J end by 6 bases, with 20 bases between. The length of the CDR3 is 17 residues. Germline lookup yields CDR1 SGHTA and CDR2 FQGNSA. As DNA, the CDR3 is TGTGCCAGCAGCTTAGCGCGTAGCGCCCTTGAAAACCATGGCTACACCTTC. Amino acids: CASSLARSALENHGYTF. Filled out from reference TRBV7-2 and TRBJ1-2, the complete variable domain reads GAGVSQSPSNKVTEKGKDVELRCDPISGHTALYWYRQSLGQGLEFLIYFQGNSAPDKSGLPSDRFSAERTGGSVSTLTIQRTQQEDSAVYLCASSLARSALENHGYTFGSGTRLTVV.

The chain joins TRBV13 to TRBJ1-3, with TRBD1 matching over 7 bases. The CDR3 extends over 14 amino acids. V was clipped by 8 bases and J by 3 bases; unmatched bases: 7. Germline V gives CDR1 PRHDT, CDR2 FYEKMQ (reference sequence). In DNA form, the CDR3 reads TGTGCCAGCGAGAGGGGGCAACGTGGAAACACCATATATTTT. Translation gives CASERGQRGNTIYF. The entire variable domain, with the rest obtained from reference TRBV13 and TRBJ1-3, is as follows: AAGVIQSPRHLIKEKRETATLKCYPIPRHDTVYWYQQGPGQDPQFLISFYEKMQSDKGSIPDRFSAQQFSDYHSELNMSSLELGDSALYFCASERGQRGNTIYFGEGSWLTVV.

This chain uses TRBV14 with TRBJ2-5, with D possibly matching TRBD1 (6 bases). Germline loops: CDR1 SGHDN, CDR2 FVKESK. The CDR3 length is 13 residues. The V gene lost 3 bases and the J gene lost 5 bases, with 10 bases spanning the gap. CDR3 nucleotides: TGTGCCAGCAGCCAGGGGGCCAGGGAGACCCAGTACTTC. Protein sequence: CASSQGARETQYF.

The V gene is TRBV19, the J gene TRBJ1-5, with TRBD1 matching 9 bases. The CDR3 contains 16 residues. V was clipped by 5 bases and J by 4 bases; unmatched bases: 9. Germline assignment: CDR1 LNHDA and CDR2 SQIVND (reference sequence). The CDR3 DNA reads TGTGCCAGTAGTCCTCACCGGGACAGGGCGAATCAGCCCCAGCATTTT. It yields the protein CASSPHRDRANQPQHF. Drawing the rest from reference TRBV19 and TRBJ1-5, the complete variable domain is DGGITQSPKYLFRKEGQNVTLSCEQNLNHDAMYWYRQDPGQGLRLIYYSQIVNDFQKGDIAEGYSVSREKKESFPLTVTSAQKNPTAFYLCASSPHRDRANQPQHFGDGTRLSIL.

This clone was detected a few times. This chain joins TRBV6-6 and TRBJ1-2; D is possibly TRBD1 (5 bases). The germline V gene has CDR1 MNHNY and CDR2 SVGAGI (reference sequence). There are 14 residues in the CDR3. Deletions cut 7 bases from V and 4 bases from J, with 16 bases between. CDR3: CASTRQSGVYGYTF. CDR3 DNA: TGTGCCAGCACCCGACAGTCTGGAGTCTATGGCTACACCTTC.

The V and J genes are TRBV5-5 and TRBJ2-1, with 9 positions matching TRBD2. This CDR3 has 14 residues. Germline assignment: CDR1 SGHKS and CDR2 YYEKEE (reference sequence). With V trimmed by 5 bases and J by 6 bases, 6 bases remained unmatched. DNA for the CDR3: TGTGCCAGCAGACTTAGCGGGGGTGGCAATGAGCAGTTCTTC. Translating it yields CASRLSGGGNEQFF.

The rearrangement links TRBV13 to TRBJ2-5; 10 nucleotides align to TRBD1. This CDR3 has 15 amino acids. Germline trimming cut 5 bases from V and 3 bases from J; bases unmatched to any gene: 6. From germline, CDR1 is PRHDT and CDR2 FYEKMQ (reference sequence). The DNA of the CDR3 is TGTGCCAGCAGCCATTCCGGGACAGGGGAAGAGACCCAGTACTTC. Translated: CASSHSGTGEETQYF.

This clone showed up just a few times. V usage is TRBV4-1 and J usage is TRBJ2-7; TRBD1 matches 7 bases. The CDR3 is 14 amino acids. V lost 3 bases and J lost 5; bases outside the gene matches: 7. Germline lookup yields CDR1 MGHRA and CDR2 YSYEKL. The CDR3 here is CASSQSGQMNEQYF. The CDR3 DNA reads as TGCGCCAGCAGCCAGTCGGGACAGATGAACGAGCAGTACTTC.

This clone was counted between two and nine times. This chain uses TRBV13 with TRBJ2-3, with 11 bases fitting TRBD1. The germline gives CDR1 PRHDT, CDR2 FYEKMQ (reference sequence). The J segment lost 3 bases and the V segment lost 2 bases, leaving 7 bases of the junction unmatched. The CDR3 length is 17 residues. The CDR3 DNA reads TGTGCCAGCAGCTTAATTCCCGGGACAGGGGGGACAGATACGCAGTATTTT. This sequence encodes CASSLIPGTGGTDTQYF.

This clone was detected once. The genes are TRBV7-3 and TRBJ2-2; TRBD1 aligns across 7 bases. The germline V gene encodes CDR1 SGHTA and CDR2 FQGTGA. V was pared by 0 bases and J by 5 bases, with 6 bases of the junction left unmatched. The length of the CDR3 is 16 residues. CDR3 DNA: TGTGCCAGCAGCTTAACCGGACAGGTCAGGACCGGGGAGCTGTTTTTT. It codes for CASSLTGQVRTGELFF.

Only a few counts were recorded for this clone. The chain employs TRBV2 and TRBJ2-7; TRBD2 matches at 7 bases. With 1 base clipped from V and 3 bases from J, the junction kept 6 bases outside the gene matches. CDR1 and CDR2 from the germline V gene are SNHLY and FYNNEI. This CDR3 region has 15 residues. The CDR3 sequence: CASSEGGGVLYEQYF. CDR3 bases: TGTGCCAGCAGTGAAGGCGGGGGTGTCCTCTACGAGCAGTACTTC.

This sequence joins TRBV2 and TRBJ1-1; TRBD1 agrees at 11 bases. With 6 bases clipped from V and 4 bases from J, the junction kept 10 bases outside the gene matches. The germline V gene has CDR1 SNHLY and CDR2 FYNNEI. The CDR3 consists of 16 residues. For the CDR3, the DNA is TGTGCCAGCAGCGCGGAAACAGGGACAGGGGGCACTGAAGCTTTCTTT. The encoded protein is CASSAETGTGGTEAFF.

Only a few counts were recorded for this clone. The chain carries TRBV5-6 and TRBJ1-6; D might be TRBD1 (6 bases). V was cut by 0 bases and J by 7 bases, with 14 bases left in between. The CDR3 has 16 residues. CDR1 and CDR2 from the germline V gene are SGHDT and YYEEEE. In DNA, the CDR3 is TGTGCCAGCAGCTTGGTGGCAGGGGTGGGCAATTCACCCCTCCACTTT. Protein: CASSLVAGVGNSPLHF.

This CDR3 is CASSLMIRPASGDTDTQYF. CDR3 bases: TGTGCCAGCAGCTTGATGATTAGACCGGCTAGCGGGGACACAGATACGCAGTATTTT. The chain combines TRBV7-6 with TRBJ2-3; 9 bases are shared with TRBD2. The CDR3 contains 19 residues. With V trimmed by 3 bases and J by 2 bases, 15 bases remained unmatched. Germline CDR1 is SGHVS and CDR2 is FNYEAQ.

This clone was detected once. The CDR3 loop reads CASSPRDRTYEQYF. CDR3 bases: TGTGCCAGCAGCCCAAGGGACAGGACCTACGAGCAGTACTTC. The chain employs TRBV7-9 and TRBJ2-7; the match to TRBD1 covers 8 bases. V shed 5 bases, J shed 2 bases, and the junction held 5 bases outside the gene matches. The CDR3 has 14 residues. Germline V gene data show CDR1 as SEHNR and CDR2 as FQNEAQ (reference sequence).

CDR3 in amino acids: CASVPGGYGYTF. The CDR3 DNA is TGCGCCAGCGTACCAGGGGGCTATGGCTACACCTTC. This chain links TRBV5-1 with TRBJ1-2, with 7 bases identical to TRBD1. Germline V gene data show CDR1 as SGHRS and CDR2 as YFSETQ. CDR3 length: 12 residues. Losses at the gene ends were 7 bases for V and 4 bases for J; bases not matched to a gene: 4.

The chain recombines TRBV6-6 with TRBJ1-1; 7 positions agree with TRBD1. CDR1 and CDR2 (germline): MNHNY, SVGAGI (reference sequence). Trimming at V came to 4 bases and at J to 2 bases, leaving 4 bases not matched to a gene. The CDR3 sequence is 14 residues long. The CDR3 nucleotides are TGTGCCAGCAGTTTGAACAGGGGTAACACTGAAGCTTTCTTT. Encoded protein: CASSLNRGNTEAFF.